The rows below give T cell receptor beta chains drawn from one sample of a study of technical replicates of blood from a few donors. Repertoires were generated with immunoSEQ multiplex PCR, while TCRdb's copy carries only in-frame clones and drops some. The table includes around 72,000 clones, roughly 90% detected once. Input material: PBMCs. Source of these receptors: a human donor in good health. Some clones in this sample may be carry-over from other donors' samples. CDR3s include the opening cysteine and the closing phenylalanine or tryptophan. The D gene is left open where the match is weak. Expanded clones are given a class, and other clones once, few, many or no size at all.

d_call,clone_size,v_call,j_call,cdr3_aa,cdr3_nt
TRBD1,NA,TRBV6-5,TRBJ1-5,CASRRDRTYNQPQHF,TGTGCCAGCAGACGGGACAGGACCTACAATCAGCCCCAGCATTTT
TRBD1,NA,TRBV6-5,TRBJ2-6,CASRTGVAGVLTF,TGTGCCAGCAGGACAGGGGTCGCCGGAGTCCTGACTTTC
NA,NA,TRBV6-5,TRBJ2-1,CASSYSMSSPTQFF,TGTGCCAGCAGTTACTCGATGTCTAGCCCTACGCAGTTCTTC
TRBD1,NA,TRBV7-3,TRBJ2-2,CASSSGGGELFF,TGTGCCAGCAGCTCAGGGGGAGGGGAGCTGTTTTTT
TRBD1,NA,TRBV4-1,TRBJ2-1,CASSQAEPGQGLNTPNEQFF,TGCGCCAGCAGCCAAGCGGAACCGGGACAGGGGTTGAACACCCCCAATGAGCAGTTCTTC
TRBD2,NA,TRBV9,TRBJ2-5,CASSVVAGGLKTQYF,TGTGCCAGCAGCGTAGTCGCGGGGGGGCTAAAGACCCAGTACTTC
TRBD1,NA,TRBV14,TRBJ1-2,CASSLGTGGLRYGYTF,TGTGCCAGCAGCCTCGGGACAGGGGGCTTGAGATATGGCTACACCTTC
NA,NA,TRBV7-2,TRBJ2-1,CASSLQGFRNEQFF,TGTGCCAGCAGCTTACAGGGATTCCGGAATGAGCAGTTCTTC
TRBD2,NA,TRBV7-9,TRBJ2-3,CASSRSGTTNTDTQYF,TGTGCCAGCAGCCGATCCGGGACTACCAACACAGATACGCAGTATTTT
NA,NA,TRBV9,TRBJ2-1,CASSVDTTRGSEQFF,TGTGCCAGCAGCGTAGATACTACAAGGGGGAGTGAGCAGTTCTTC
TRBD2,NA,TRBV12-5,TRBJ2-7,CASASGLADYEQYF,TGTGCTAGTGCCTCAGGACTAGCGGACTACGAGCAGTACTTC
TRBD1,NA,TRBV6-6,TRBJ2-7,CASSYDRGPYEQYF,TGTGCCAGCAGTTACGACAGGGGCCCCTACGAGCAGTACTTC
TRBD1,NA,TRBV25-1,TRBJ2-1,CASSDPGQGFGEQFF,TGTGCCAGCAGTGACCCGGGACAGGGTTTCGGTGAGCAGTTCTTC
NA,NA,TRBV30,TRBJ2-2,CAWNSEARDTGELFF,TGTGCCTGGAACTCTGAAGCTCGTGACACCGGGGAGCTGTTTTTT
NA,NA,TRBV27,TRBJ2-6,CASSSTGIVSGANVLTF,TGTGCCAGCAGTTCCACAGGGATTGTATCTGGGGCCAACGTCCTGACTTTC
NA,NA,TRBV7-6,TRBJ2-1,CASSFRSGGDSNSYNEQFF,TGTGCCAGCAGCTTCCGCTCCGGCGGGGATTCAAACTCCTACAATGAGCAGTTCTTC
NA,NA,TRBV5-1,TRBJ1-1,CASSAAGGYTEAFF,TGCGCCAGCAGCGCCGCCGGGGGTTACACTGAAGCTTTCTTT
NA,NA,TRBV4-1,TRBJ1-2,CASSQETYGYTF,TGCGCCAGCAGCCAAGAGACTTATGGCTACACCTTC
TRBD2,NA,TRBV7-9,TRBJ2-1,CASSFLAGGLSSYNEQFF,TGTGCCAGCAGCTTTCTAGCGGGAGGGCTGAGCTCCTACAATGAGCAGTTCTTC
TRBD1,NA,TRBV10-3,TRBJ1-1,CAIRGTGLNTEAFF,TGTGCCATCAGGGGGACAGGGCTGAACACTGAAGCTTTCTTT
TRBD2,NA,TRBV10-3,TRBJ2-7,CAISEGLAGRSSYEQYF,TGTGCCATCAGTGAAGGACTAGCGGGGCGGAGCTCCTACGAGCAGTACTTC
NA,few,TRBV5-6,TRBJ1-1,CASSFYQPGHNTEAFF,TGTGCCAGCAGCTTTTACCAACCGGGACACAACACTGAAGCTTTCTTT
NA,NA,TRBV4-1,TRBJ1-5,CASSQVAGANQPQHF,TGCGCCAGCAGCCAAGTGGCGGGGGCCAATCAGCCCCAGCATTTT
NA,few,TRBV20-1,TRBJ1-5,CSAEDRYGEHF,TGCAGTGCTGAGGACCGGTACGGGGAGCATTTT
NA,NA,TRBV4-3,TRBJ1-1,CASSQGYRQNTEAFF,TGCGCCAGCAGCCAAGGCTACAGGCAGAACACTGAAGCTTTCTTT
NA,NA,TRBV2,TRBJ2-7,CASIPGSGPGYEQYF,TGTGCCAGCATCCCTGGGTCAGGGCCAGGGTACGAGCAGTACTTC
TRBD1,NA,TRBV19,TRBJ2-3,CASSLPRTGANTDTQYF,TGTGCCAGTAGTCTTCCCCGGACAGGGGCTAACACAGATACGCAGTATTTT
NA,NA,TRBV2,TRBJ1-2,CASSPPRQGYGYTF,TGTGCCAGCAGCCCACCCCGGCAGGGCTATGGCTACACCTTC
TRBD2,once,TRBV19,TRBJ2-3,CASTPTSGTDTQYF,TGTGCCAGTACCCCGACTAGCGGCACAGATACGCAGTATTTT
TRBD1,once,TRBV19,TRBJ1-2,CASRTQGASYGYTF,TGTGCCAGTAGGACACAGGGGGCGTCGTATGGCTACACCTTC
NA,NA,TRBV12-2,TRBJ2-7,CASRRRTSHEQYF,TGTGCAAGTCGTCGTAGGACTAGTCACGAGCAGTACTTC
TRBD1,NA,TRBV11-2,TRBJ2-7,CASSLESGQGYEQYF,TGTGCCAGCAGCTTAGAGTCAGGACAGGGCTACGAGCAGTACTTC
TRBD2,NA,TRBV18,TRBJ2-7,CASSQTSGATYEQYF,TGTGCCAGCTCCCAAACTAGCGGTGCTACCTACGAGCAGTACTTC
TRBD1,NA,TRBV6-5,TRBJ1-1,CASSYTGQGVTGAFF,TGTGCCAGCAGTTACACGGGACAGGGAGTTACCGGAGCTTTCTTT
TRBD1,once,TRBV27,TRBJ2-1,CASISDRASAYNEQFF,TGTGCCAGCATTTCGGACAGGGCATCCGCCTACAATGAGCAGTTCTTC
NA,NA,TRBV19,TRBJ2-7,CASKGVLYEQYF,TGTGCATCCAAGGGGGTCCTCTACGAGCAGTACTTC
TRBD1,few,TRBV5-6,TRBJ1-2,CASSFPQGGTNYGYTF,TGTGCCAGCAGCTTTCCTCAGGGGGGAACTAACTATGGCTACACCTTC
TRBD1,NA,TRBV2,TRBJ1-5,CASSVRDRNQPQHF,TGTGCCAGCAGTGTACGGGACAGAAATCAGCCCCAGCATTTT
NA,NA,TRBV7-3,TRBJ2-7,CASSSGAGLIYEQYF,TGTGCCAGCAGCTCCGGGGCAGGACTAATCTACGAGCAGTACTTC
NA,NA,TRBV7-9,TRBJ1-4,CASSDTGTGLMFF,TGTGCCAGCAGCGATACCGGTACAGGTTTAATGTTTTTT
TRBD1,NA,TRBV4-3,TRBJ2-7,CASSPTGGPGYEQYF,TGCGCCAGCAGCCCCACAGGGGGCCCCGGCTACGAGCAGTACTTC
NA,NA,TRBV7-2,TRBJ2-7,CASSLIHRVIHEQYF,TGTGCCAGCAGCTTAATCCACAGGGTCATCCACGAGCAGTACTTC
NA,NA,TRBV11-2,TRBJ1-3,CASTQFSGNTIYF,TGTGCCAGCACCCAGTTCTCTGGAAACACCATATATTTT
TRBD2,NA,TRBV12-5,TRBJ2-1,CATKGLAGLGNEQFF,TGTGCTACCAAAGGACTAGCAGGTTTGGGCAATGAGCAGTTCTTC
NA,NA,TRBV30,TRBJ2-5,CAWGGTYQETQYF,TGTGCCTGGGGGGGGACTTACCAAGAGACCCAGTACTTC
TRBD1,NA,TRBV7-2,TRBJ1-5,CASSRTGSNQPQHF,TGTGCCAGCAGCCGGACAGGTAGCAATCAGCCCCAGCATTTT
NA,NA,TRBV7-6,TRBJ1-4,CASSQTQGRGTNEKLFF,TGTGCCAGCAGCCAAACACAGGGACGGGGCACTAATGAAAAACTGTTTTTT
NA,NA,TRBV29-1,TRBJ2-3,CSVRTDTDTQYF,TGCAGCGTTAGGACAGACACAGATACGCAGTATTTT
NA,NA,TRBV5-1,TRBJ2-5,CASSLLPGQETQYF,TGCGCCAGCAGCTTACTCCCGGGCCAAGAGACCCAGTACTTC
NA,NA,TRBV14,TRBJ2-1,CASSQSYSRQSYNEQFF,TGTGCCAGCAGCCAATCTTACAGCCGACAATCCTACAATGAGCAGTTCTTC
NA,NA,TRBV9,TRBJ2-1,CASSGGTEPLVEQFF,TGTGCCAGCAGCGGCGGGACAGAACCGTTAGTTGAGCAGTTCTTC
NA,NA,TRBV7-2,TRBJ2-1,CASSLGGGAGGEQFF,TGTGCCAGCAGCTTAGGCGGCGGGGCTGGGGGTGAGCAGTTCTTC
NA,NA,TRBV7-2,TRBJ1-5,CASSLGGFRNQPQHF,TGTGCCAGCAGCTTAGGAGGATTCCGCAATCAGCCCCAGCATTTT
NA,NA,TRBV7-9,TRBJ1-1,CASSYAGSEGGEGFF,TGTGCCAGCAGCTACGCCGGCTCAGAAGGAGGAGAAGGGTTCTTT